These 16 T cell receptor beta chains were sequenced from one sample in a study of Ad26.COV2.S vaccination and SARS-CoV-2 variants. Method: immunoSEQ multiplex PCR; TCRdb's copy keeps in-frame clones and lacks some. The sample comprises 400,000 to 450,000 clones, about nine tenths of which are singletons, and less than 15% rests with the top ten. Treatment: roughly 19 received Ad26.COV2.S at low or high dose, single or two shots; 5 received placebo; per-sample allocation not given. Sampling happened 63 days after the first vaccine or placebo injection. This specimen consisted of peripheral blood, obtained in a trial of Ad26.COV2.S vaccine versus placebo. These receptors all stem from a person aged 18-60 years who received the Ad26.COV2.S COVID-19 vaccine or a placebo.

This rearrangement joins TRBV30 to TRBJ1-2, with TRBD1 matching over 9 bases. There are 13 residues in the CDR3. Germline CDR1 GTSNPN, CDR2 SVGIG (reference sequence). V shed 3 bases and J 6 bases; nucleotides not matched to a gene: 5. In DNA form, the CDR3 reads TGTGCCTGGAGGGTGACAGGGGGGAATGGCTACACCTTC. Encoded protein: CAWRVTGGNGYTF.

This rearrangement joins TRBV24-1 to TRBJ2-5; D may be TRBD1 (5 bases). CDR3 length: 15 residues. Germline V lookup: CDR1 KGHDR, CDR2 SFDVKD. The V and J ends lost 3 bases and 5 bases respectively, with 15 bases between them. This CDR3 is CATSDPSLGPETQYF. Here the CDR3 DNA reads TGTGCCACCAGTGATCCAAGCCTGGGGCCGGAGACCCAGTACTTC.

The chain is built from TRBV5-4 and TRBJ2-1, with D tentatively TRBD2 (6 bases). The length of the CDR3 is 16 residues. Deletions cut 4 bases from V and 4 bases from J, with 18 bases between. Germline assignment: CDR1 SGHNT and CDR2 YYREEE (reference sequence). CDR3: CASSRTTPSAYNEQFF. As DNA, the CDR3 is TGTGCCAGCAGCCGCACCACACCTAGCGCTTACAATGAGCAGTTCTTC.

This clone has just a few counts. The CDR3 DNA follows: TGCAGTGCGGAGCCCCCGGGGGGCTACACCTTC. It codes for CSAEPPGGYTF. V and J are TRBV20-1 and TRBJ1-2; unclear D gene. This CDR3 spans 11 amino acids. Trimming removed 6 bases at V and 8 bases at J, with 13 bases between. Germline CDR1 and CDR2: DFQATT and SNEGSKA (reference sequence).

This chain joins TRBV9 and TRBJ2-3; unclear D gene. Germline-derived CDR1 and CDR2 are SGDLS and YYNGEE. The CDR3 contains 14 residues. V was clipped by 4 bases and J by 3 bases, with 12 bases between them. The CDR3 sequence is CASSPSPRTDTQYF. CDR3 sequence (DNA): TGTGCCAGCAGCCCATCCCCCAGGACAGATACGCAGTATTTT.

In this sample, this clone turned up many times. V and J are TRBV9 and TRBJ2-1; no clear D. This CDR3 contains 14 residues. V was clipped by 0 bases and J by 6 bases, with 10 bases between them. In germline, CDR1 is SGDLS, CDR2 YYNGEE. Written as DNA, the CDR3 is TGTGCCAGCAGCGTAGAAATAGACCGCAATGAGCAGTTCTTC. Translated, it gives CASSVEIDRNEQFF.

The chain recombines TRBV2 with TRBJ2-4; possibly TRBD2 for D (6 bases). The CDR3 spans 18 residues. Per germline, CDR1 SNHLY and CDR2 FYNNEI. The ends were cut back, 3 bases at V and 2 bases at J, with 20 bases in the middle. DNA of the CDR3: TGTGCCAGCAGTGACAGCGAACCCCGGGACTTGACCAAAAACATTCAGTACTTC. Amino acids: CASSDSEPRDLTKNIQYF.

In this sample, this clone turned up once. The chain uses TRBV5-4 and TRBJ2-1; perhaps TRBD2 as D (6 bases). CDR1 is SGHNT, CDR2 YYREEE, per germline (reference sequence). This CDR3 region has 15 residues. Between the trimmed V and J ends, which lost 4 bases and 6 bases, there was a span of 17 bases. The DNA of the CDR3 is TGTGCCAGCAGCCTGGAGGGGTCCTTCCGCAATGAGCAGTTCTTC. Its translation is CASSLEGSFRNEQFF.

V gene TRBV7-9 combines with J gene TRBJ2-2; no reliable D call. The CDR3 runs to 15 residues. The germline gives CDR1 SEHNR, CDR2 FQNEAQ (reference sequence). V lost 3 bases and J 5 bases, leaving 13 bases between the germline ends. CDR3 sequence reads: CASSFLPAGTGELFF. The CDR3 DNA reads TGTGCCAGCAGCTTTTTGCCAGCCGGGACCGGGGAGCTGTTTTTT.

In DNA, the CDR3 is TGTGCCAGCAGACCGACAGGAAGGACTGAAGCTTTCTTT. Translated, it gives CASRPTGRTEAFF. The V call is TRBV12-3 or TRBV12-4, the J call TRBJ1-1; D possibly corresponds to TRBD1 (6 bases). The CDR3 sequence is 13 residues long. Trimming cost V 6 bases and J 5 bases, with 13 bases left between them.

The V call is TRBV6-4, the J call TRBJ1-4; TRBD1 is a possible D gene (5 bases). Trimming cost V 3 bases and J 2 bases, with 10 bases left between them. The CDR3 spans 15 residues. Germline V lookup: CDR1 MRHNA, CDR2 SNTAGT. This CDR3 reads CASSEGAGTNEKLFF. For the CDR3, the DNA is TGTGCCAGCAGTGAGGGAGCAGGGACTAATGAAAAACTGTTTTTT.

This chain joins TRBV7-2 and TRBJ1-4; no reliable D call. In germline, CDR1 is SGHTA, CDR2 FQGNSA. The CDR3 spans 14 residues. V lost 1 base and J 3 bases, leaving 6 bases between the germline ends. Here the CDR3 reads CASSLGGSNEKLFF. The CDR3 coding sequence is TGTGCCAGCAGCTTAGGGGGTTCTAATGAAAAACTGTTTTTT.

CDR3 coding DNA: TGTGCCTGGGCCCCCTCGGACCTTCAGTTCTTC. Translated, it gives CAWAPSDLQFF. J is TRBJ2-1 and V is TRBV30; no reliable D call. Germline values: CDR1 GTSNPN, CDR2 SVGIG (reference sequence). Trimming took off 5 bases at V and 13 bases at J, with 15 bases between the two ends. The CDR3 is made up of 11 amino acids.

The rearrangement links TRBV11-2 to TRBJ2-2, with D perhaps TRBD1 (5 bases). Germline values: CDR1 SGHAT, CDR2 FQNNGV. The CDR3 is 13 residues long. Trimming stripped 5 bases from V and 3 bases from J, with 7 bases between. This chain's CDR3 is CASSRQYTGELFF. The CDR3 coding sequence is TGTGCCAGCAGCCGACAGTACACCGGGGAGCTGTTTTTT.

V usage is TRBV2 and J usage is TRBJ2-1; 9 nucleotides align to TRBD1. V shed 6 bases and J 9 bases; nucleotides not matched to a gene: 3. Germline loops: CDR1 SNHLY, CDR2 FYNNEI. This CDR3 is 12 amino acids long. DNA of the CDR3: TGTGCCAGCAGGGGACAGGGCGGTGAGCAGTTCTTC. Translation: CASRGQGGEQFF.

J is TRBJ1-3 and V is TRBV5-1, with D maybe TRBD1 (5 bases). Trimming stripped 0 bases from V and 2 bases from J, with 15 bases between. The length of the CDR3 is 17 residues. Per germline, CDR1 SGHRS and CDR2 YFSETQ. CDR3 protein: CASSLGSTGDAGNTIYF. DNA of the CDR3: TGCGCCAGCAGCTTGGGGTCCACAGGAGACGCTGGAAACACCATATATTTT.